This TCR beta chain comes out of a study of cytomegalovirus exposure and HLA in healthy donors. Study conclusions and caveats: The availability of immune exposure information extended only to CMV serostatus. TCR beta V- and J-gene trimming, according to a later analysis, was linked to a missense DCLRE1C variant.

Points on this clone: Its specificity is not known.

The primer mix had 60 Vbeta and 13 Jbeta primers. Only in-frame clones appear in the TCRdb table, and some are missing; sequencing was by immunoSEQ multiplex PCR. The sample yields around 180,000 clones, 70% to 80% seen once. Source material: PBMCs. This clonotype was obtained from a woman between 45 and 65 years old in good health and CMV-seronegative.

Here the CDR3 reads CASSTTSGLTDTQYF. DNA of the CDR3: TGTGCCAGCAGCACAACTAGCGGACTCACAGATACGCAGTATTTT. The rearrangement joins TRBV2 to TRBJ2-3; 8 bases are shared with TRBD2. The germline V gene has CDR1 SNHLY and CDR2 FYNNEI. The trim removed 6 bases at V and 2 bases at J, leaving 7 bases unmatched. There are 15 residues in the CDR3.